This TCR beta chain is drawn from a study of T cells expressing NK-cell markers. Study background: Eight donors were sequenced, of whom seven were HCMV-seropositive, while the remaining one was HCMV-seronegative.

One entry per CDR3 protein, without DNA, is what TCRdb gives after re-calling the 5' RACE reads. The listing contains 120,000 to 150,000 distinct CDR3 sequences. Points from the study as a whole: Whether expanded NKG2C+ T cell clones were HCMV-specific remained unclear. Where four donors were concerned, these clonotypes also led the CD3+CD56-NKG2C+ fraction.

Turning to this clonotype: No antigen is known for it.

This receptor was taken from a young man in good health. The sample comprised blood T cells: a sorted CD56 or NKG2C T cell subset, CD4+ or CD8+ T cells, or bulk PBMC T cells (not recorded which).

CDR3 loop: CSVTGMRTGELFF. The chain couples TRBV20-1 to TRBJ2-2; TCRdb gives TRBD1 as the D gene, but with no DNA this cannot be confirmed. The CDR3 spans 13 residues. Germline assignment: CDR1 DFQATT and CDR2 SNEGSKA (reference sequence).